The text below deals with one T cell receptor beta chain. What it recognizes is unknown. Method: immunoSEQ multiplex PCR; TCRdb's copy keeps in-frame clones and lacks some. In the table there are approximately 120,000 clones, 85% to 95% of which are singletons. Germline V CDR1 and CDR2: MNHNS, SASEGT. CDR3 length: 15 amino acids. The J segment lost 0 bases and the V segment lost 6 bases, leaving 3 bases of the junction unmatched. The data were taken from a study of graft-versus-host responses after intestinal transplantation. Study summary: Every transplant recipient was induced with anti-thymocyte globulin, then maintained on tacrolimus and steroids for about three years.

Notes on the study in general: Early post-transplant HvG declines were associated with peak circulating GvH clone levels. GvH clones detected in recipient marrow included some appearing first in ileum or blood.

The sequence derives from a human donor who received an intestinal transplant. The chain has TRBV6-1 and TRBJ2-7; 12 nucleotides match TRBD1. The sample consisted of unstimulated CD4+ T cells sorted from spleen or lymph node cells, taken before intestinal transplant. The CDR3 loop reads CASRRDRGPSYEQYF. In nucleotides, the CDR3 is TGTGCCAGCAGGCGGGACAGGGGGCCCTCCTACGAGCAGTACTTC.